Presented here are 5 T cell receptor beta chains from one specimen sequenced in a study of CD8 T cells in ankylosing spondylitis. TCRdb analysed the 5' RACE reads with MiXCR anew, one entry per CDR3 protein. The sample carries around 150,000 distinct CDR3 sequences, roughly 30% recorded once. What was sequenced was synovial fluid, either unsorted or a sorted T cell fraction (not recorded which). The source of these receptors is a male donor with ankylosing spondylitis.

This chain links TRBV20-1 with TRBJ2-7; D is tentatively TRBD1 or TRBD2 (5 bases each). Trimming shortened V by 3 bases and J by 2 bases, and 8 bases separated the two germline ends. The CDR3 has 12 residues. Per the germline V gene, CDR1 is DFQATT and CDR2 is SNEGSKA (reference sequence). CDR3 region: CSAREDTYEQYF. The CDR3 DNA sequence: TGCAGTGCTAGGGAGGACACCTACGAGCAGTACTTC.

This clonotype was observed at least ten times. The chain joins TRBV7-9 to TRBJ2-7; D remains unclear. The germline V gene encodes CDR1 SEHNR and CDR2 FQNEAQ (reference sequence). Deletions cut 1 base from V and 6 bases from J, with 10 bases between. This CDR3 spans 13 amino acids. In nucleotides, the CDR3 is TGTGCCAGCAGCTTAGGGGATTTTTCCGAGCAGTACTTC. This codes for CASSLGDFSEQYF.

This clonotype appeared many times. This chain links TRBV20-1 with TRBJ2-6; D not certain. The CDR3 totals 17 residues. Looked up from germline, CDR1 is DFQATT and CDR2 is SNEGSKA (reference sequence). V lost 0 bases and J lost 1, with 13 bases in between. The CDR3 DNA reads TGCAGTGCTAGAGATCTGGGCAGATCATCTGGGGCCAACGTCCTGACTTTC. It encodes CSARDLGRSSGANVLTF.

V is TRBV28 and J is TRBJ1-6; 7 bases map to TRBD1. The CDR3 has 15 amino acids. From germline, CDR1 is MDHEN and CDR2 SYDVKM. V gave up 6 bases and J gave up 5 bases; unmatched junction bases: 7. The chain's CDR3 is CASRVQGRNNSPLHF. CDR3 bases: TGTGCCAGCAGAGTACAGGGGAGAAATAATTCACCCCTCCACTTT.

This clonotype was seen a few times. DNA for the CDR3: TGTGCCAGCACTTCAATTGGACAGGGGTCTTCCGAGCAGTACTTC. This translates into CASTSIGQGSSEQYF. This sequence joins TRBV28 and TRBJ2-7; 9 bases map to TRBD1. CDR3 size: 15 residues. Germline values: CDR1 MDHEN, CDR2 SYDVKM. Trimming took 7 bases from V and 6 from J; bases not matched to a gene: 13. The full variable domain, in which reference TRBV28 and TRBJ2-7 provide the parts outside the CDR3, is DVKVTQSSRYLVKRTGEKVFLECVQDMDHENMFWYRQDPGLGLRLIYFSYDVKMKEKGDIPEGYSVSREKKERFSLILESASTNQTSMYLCASTSIGQGSSEQYFGPGTRLTVT.